This TCR beta chain emerged from a study of OX40 agonist ivuxolimab in advanced cancers. For the study in its entirety: Ivuxolimab, which targeted the costimulatory receptor OX40 (CD134), was an agonistic, fully human IgG2 monoclonal antibody. Patients were allowed to have had prior anti-PD-1, anti-PD-L1 or anti-CTLA-4 therapy, and roughly 40% of the dose-escalation patients had previously received checkpoint inhibitors. The paper reports the monotherapy dose-escalation portion (N of about 52 patients) of the phase I ivuxolimab trial. In the dose-escalation cohort, more than 80% of patients were male, and the mean age was approximately 60 years with a range of about 20 to 80. Intravenous ivuxolimab was administered to patients every 2 weeks at six dose levels: 0.01, 0.1, 0.3, 1.5, 3 and 10 mg/kg. Partial responses occurred in three dose-escalation patients, of whom one had hepatocellular carcinoma and two had cutaneous melanoma. The point of sequencing TCRbeta in the periphery was to test whether ivuxolimab changed TCR sequence diversity and drove clonal T-cell expansion. Of the roughly 50 dose-escalation patients, hepatocellular carcinoma was present in around 20, melanoma in around 15, renal cell carcinoma in 9 and head and neck cancer in 9. Overall study results and their limits: At doses from 0.1 to 3.0 mg/kg, clonal expansion was seen in both CD4+ and CD8+ blood T cells between baseline and week 6. Low levels of normalized T-cell clonal expansion were also seen in some nonresponding patients. After ivuxolimab, CD8+ T cells had more expanded clones than CD4+ T cells on average. The antigen specificity of the peripheral T cells that underwent clonal expansion was not determined. In the 0.1-3.0 mg/kg groups, partial responders were among the patients with the lowest normalized peripheral clonal expansion, particularly in CD8+ T cells.

The CDR3 goes from the cysteine to the phenylalanine over 12 residues. Just CDR3 DNA is preserved here, 36 bases in frame from base 1. Via the germline V gene (reference sequence), CDR1 is LNHDA and CDR2 SQIVND. Trimming costs V 3 bases and J 6 bases, and their ends lie 8 bases apart. For sequencing of the TCRbeta CDR3 region, genomic DNA was extracted from the sorted cells. The immunoSEQ Assay was used to sequence the TCRbeta CDR3 regions. The source is immuneACCESS, and TCRdb retained only in-frame sequences with V and J called. Part of the clones is not carried over; for the studies checked, unresolved V genes explain less than half of this, and the remainder is unexplained. The sample table holds about 130,000 clones, of which less than 95% were seen once. The top ten hold 0.7% to 0.9% of the sample. Details on this clone: Its antigen is not yet known. Base qualities are missing; no much larger clone stands one base away.

Patients with a history of autoimmune disease or receiving systemic immunosuppression were excluded from the trial. Peripheral blood for TCR sequencing was collected from all dose cohorts at baseline, on cycle 4 day 1, and on cycle 7 day 1. Samples came from an open-label, multicenter, first-in-human phase I dose-escalation trial of ivuxolimab. Adults with locally advanced or metastatic melanoma, renal cell, hepatocellular, or head and neck squamous cell carcinoma were enrolled in the trial. Before TCR sequencing, CD4+ T cells and CD8+ T cells from peripheral blood were sorted into separate populations.

This receptor chain uses TRBV19 and TRBJ1-1, with the identity of the D gene unclear. Sequencing used CD4+ or CD8+ T cells sorted from blood, obtained in a trial of the OX40 agonist ivuxolimab. This sequence was found in an adult with an advanced solid tumor such as melanoma, head and neck, liver or kidney cancer. The CDR3 amino acid sequence is: CASSIGRPEAFF. The bases read TGTGCCAGTAGTATCGGGAGGCCTGAAGCTTTCTTT.